This T cell receptor beta chain was recovered during a study of T cell repertoires in cytomegalovirus infection. Study context: Signatures in public TCR beta sequences pointed to both CMV infection and matching HLA type.

The trim removed 5 bases at V and 2 bases at J, leaving 6 bases unmatched. CDR3 length equals 16 residues. CDR1 is LNHDA, CDR2 SQIVND, per germline (reference sequence). TCRdb independently ran MiXCR on the reads; one entry per CDR3 protein. Seen here are 510,000 or so distinct CDR3 sequences, approximately 25% observed once, and the top ten hold roughly 13%. Study conclusions and caveats: CMV-specific TCR beta clonotypes restricted by HLA-C dominated the ex vivo response.

This clonotype was picked up a small number of times. Antigen specificity is unknown. This clonotype was obtained from a human donor in good health (CMV status not recorded). Some clones in this sample may be carry-over from other donors' samples. The genes are TRBV19 and TRBJ1-5; 10 bases line up with TRBD1. Sequenced: PBMCs. The CDR3 nucleotides read TGTGCCAGTAGTCTCGACAGGGGGCTCGGCAATCAGCCCCAGCATTTT. Protein: CASSLDRGLGNQPQHF.